This TCR beta chain comes out of a study of CD8 T cells in Susac syndrome. Whole-study results and caveats: In its TCR sequencing and HLA analysis, the study acknowledged that the number of individuals was relatively small.

Note on this clonotype: Its matching antigen is unknown.

Controls matched for sex and age were healthy donors. FACS enriched CD8+ TEMRA cells, while bulk CD8+ and CD4+ were negatively isolated. Germline assignment: CDR1 MNHEY and CDR2 SVGAGI. This CDR3 has 15 residues. The germline V and J ends were trimmed by 5 bases and 4 bases, with 14 bases remaining between them. Random hexamers were used to reverse transcribe roughly 0.45 to 1 ug of RNA. TCR beta CDR3 was amplified by immunoSEQ covering 54 Vbeta and 13 Jbeta. MiXCR, run by TCRdb on the immunoSEQ multiplex PCR reads, gives a single entry per CDR3 protein. Of around 45,000 distinct CDR3 sequences in the sample, 92% were seen once.

The V gene is TRBV6-5, the J gene TRBJ1-4; tentatively, D is TRBD1 (5 bases). The TCR was taken from a human donor in good health. The sequencing input was CD8+ T cells from PBMCs. The CDR3 DNA reads as TGTGCCAGCAGTGCCCGGACAAGTCGTAATGAAAAACTGTTTTTT. Translating gives CASSARTSRNEKLFF.